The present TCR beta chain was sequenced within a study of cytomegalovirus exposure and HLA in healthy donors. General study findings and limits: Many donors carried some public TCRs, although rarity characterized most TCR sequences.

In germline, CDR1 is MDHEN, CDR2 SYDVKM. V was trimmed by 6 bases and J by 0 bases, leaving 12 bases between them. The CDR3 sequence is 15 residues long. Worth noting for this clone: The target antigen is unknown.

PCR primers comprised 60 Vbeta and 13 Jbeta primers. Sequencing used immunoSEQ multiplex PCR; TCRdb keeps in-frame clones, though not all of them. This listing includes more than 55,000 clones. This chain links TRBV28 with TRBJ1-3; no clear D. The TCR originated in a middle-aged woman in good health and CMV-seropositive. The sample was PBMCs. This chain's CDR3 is CASSDRDYSGNTIYF. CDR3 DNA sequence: TGTGCCAGCAGCGATCGTGACTACTCTGGAAACACCATATATTTT.